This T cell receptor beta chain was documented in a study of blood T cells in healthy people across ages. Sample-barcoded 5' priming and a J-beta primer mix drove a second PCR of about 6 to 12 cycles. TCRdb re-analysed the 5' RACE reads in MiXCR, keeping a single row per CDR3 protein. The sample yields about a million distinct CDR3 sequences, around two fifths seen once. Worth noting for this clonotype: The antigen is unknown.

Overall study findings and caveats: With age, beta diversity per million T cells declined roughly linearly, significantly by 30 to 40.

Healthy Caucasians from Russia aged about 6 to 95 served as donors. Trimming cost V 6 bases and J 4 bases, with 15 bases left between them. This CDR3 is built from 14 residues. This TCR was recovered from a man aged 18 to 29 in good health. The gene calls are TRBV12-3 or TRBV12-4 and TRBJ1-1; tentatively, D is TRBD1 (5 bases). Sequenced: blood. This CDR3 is CASSQMTVSTEAFF. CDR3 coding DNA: TGTGCCAGCAGCCAAATGACAGTGAGCACTGAAGCTTTCTTT.